The entry below gives a single T cell receptor (beta chain) sequence along with its context. Measured with immunoSEQ multiplex PCR; TCRdb has only the in-frame clones, and not every one. Of fewer than 200,000 clones listed, 79% are singletons. The data were taken from a study of blood T cell repertoires in COVID-19. The source material was peripheral blood. The TCR comes from a woman aged 60 to 75 with COVID-19, enrolled during active disease.

CDR3 protein: CASNFGQGYNSPLHF. In DNA form, the CDR3 reads TGTGCCAGCAACTTCGGACAGGGCTATAATTCACCCCTCCACTTT. The rearrangement uses TRBV6-5 and TRBJ1-6; 8 bases are a match to TRBD1. The CDR3 contains 15 residues. Germline assignment: CDR1 MNHEY and CDR2 SVGAGI. Germline trimming cut 7 bases from V and 3 bases from J; bases unmatched to any gene: 5.